Each of the 25 T cell receptor beta chains below was sequenced from the same sample in a study of Graves' ophthalmopathy and Graves' hyperthyroidism. RNA served as the template for amplifying TCR beta CDR3 regions. After a first-round RT-PCR with HTBI primers, a second-round multiplex PCR was run. Using its own MiXCR run on the multiplex PCR reads, TCRdb lists one record per CDR3 protein. The sample records some 1.1 million distinct CDR3 sequences, around a third being singletons. The sample was peripheral blood or thyroid tissue (not recorded which). The receptors were gathered from an adult man with Graves' hyperthyroidism.

This clonotype was observed at least ten times. The rearrangement uses TRBV6-5 and TRBJ2-7; TRBD1 matches at 7 bases. Trimming removed 7 bases from V and 1 base from J; junction bases left unmatched: 7. Germline V gene data show CDR1 as MNHEY and CDR2 as SVGAGI. The CDR3 is made up of 14 amino acids. The CDR3 loop is CASKQTGSSYEQYF. The CDR3 DNA sequence: TGTGCCAGCAAACAGACAGGGAGTTCCTACGAGCAGTACTTC.

This clonotype occurred many times. The J gene is TRBJ1-6, the V gene TRBV2, with 9 bases identical to TRBD1. Trimming at V came to 9 bases and at J to 7 bases, leaving 7 bases not matched to a gene. The germline CDR1 and CDR2 sequences are SNHLY and FYNNEI. The length of the CDR3 is 14 residues. CDR3 bases: TGTGCCAGTATAAGAGACAGGGGGAATTCACCCCTCCACTTT. Translation gives CASIRDRGNSPLHF.

This clonotype was seen at least ten times. The chain employs TRBV5-6 and TRBJ1-1, with D maybe TRBD1 (5 bases). The ends were cut back, 2 bases at V and 0 bases at J, with 11 bases in the middle. The CDR3 has 15 amino acids. The germline CDR1 and CDR2 sequences are SGHDT and YYEEEE. The chain's CDR3 is CASSFPGRLNTEAFF. The CDR3 DNA sequence: TGTGCCAGCAGCTTTCCGGGACGGTTGAACACTGAAGCTTTCTTT.

This clonotype showed up many times. This chain links TRBV7-2 with TRBJ1-2; D call uncertain. The CDR3 has 14 amino acids. The ends were cut back, 3 bases at V and 2 bases at J, with 10 bases in the middle. The germline gives CDR1 SGHTA, CDR2 FQGNSA. CDR3 bases: TGTGCCAGCAGCTTGTCGGCCGGGAACTATGGCTACACCTTC. As protein: CASSLSAGNYGYTF.

This clonotype was recorded a few times. This sequence joins TRBV9 and TRBJ1-4; D is possibly TRBD1 (5 bases). Trimming took off 2 bases at V and 0 bases at J, with 11 bases between the two ends. This CDR3 spans 16 amino acids. CDR1 and CDR2 (germline): SGDLS, YYNGEE. CDR3 region: CASSVGAGATNEKLFF. The CDR3 DNA reads TGTGCCAGCAGCGTCGGGGCGGGGGCAACTAATGAAAAACTGTTTTTT.

The chain recombines TRBV4-3 with TRBJ2-5; maybe TRBD2 (5 bases). This CDR3 is built from 15 residues. Germline lookup yields CDR1 LGHNA and CDR2 YSLEER. Trimming cost V 7 bases and J 2 bases, with 17 bases left between them. CDR3 protein: CASIRADYHQETQYF. The DNA for the CDR3 is TGCGCCAGCATTAGGGCCGACTATCATCAAGAGACCCAGTACTTC.

The gene calls are TRBV19 and TRBJ2-7; the D gene is possibly TRBD1 (6 bases). V gave up 3 bases and J gave up 4 bases, with 22 bases separating them. CDR1 and CDR2 (germline): LNHDA, SQIVND (reference sequence). The CDR3 has 17 amino acids. DNA for the CDR3: TGTGCCAGTAGTATCGCCGCCAGGGGTCCCTCTTCTTACGAGCAGTACTTC. Residues: CASSIAARGPSSYEQYF.

The rearrangement uses TRBV30 and TRBJ1-2, with a weak D call TRBD1 (6 bases). The germline V and J ends were trimmed by 0 bases and 8 bases, with 22 bases remaining between them. The V gene's germline CDR1 is GTSNPN and CDR2 SVGIG (reference sequence). The CDR3 is 16 amino acids. The CDR3 region is CAWSVRGRGGGRGYTF. DNA for the CDR3: TGTGCCTGGAGTGTACGTGGCCGTGGGGGGGGCAGAGGCTACACCTTC.

This clonotype was observed a few times. Being one base from a much bigger clone, this may be a read error. This chain connects TRBV9 to TRBJ1-6; TRBD1 agrees at 11 bases. Germline-derived CDR1 and CDR2 are SGDLS and YYNGEE. The trim removed 2 bases at V and 10 bases at J, leaving 5 bases unmatched. This CDR3 is 15 amino acids long. For the CDR3, the DNA is TGTGCCAGCAGCGTGGGGACAGGGGGGGGATCACCCCTCCACTTT. The encoded protein is CASSVGTGGGSPLHF.

This rearrangement joins TRBV19 to TRBJ1-6, with D unclear. Germline V gene lookup returns CDR1 LNHDA and CDR2 SQIVND (reference sequence). This CDR3 region has 17 residues. Trimming removed 3 bases at V and 7 bases at J, with 19 bases between. In DNA form, the CDR3 reads TGTGCCAGTAGTATTAAGGGATCGGCGAAATGGAATTCACCCCTCCACTTT. Its translation: CASSIKGSAKWNSPLHF. Complete variable domain (other parts from reference TRBV19 and TRBJ1-6): DGGITQSPKYLFRKEGQNVTLSCEQNLNHDAMYWYRQDPGQGLRLIYYSQIVNDFQKGDIAEGYSVSREKKESFPLTVTSAQKNPTAFYLCASSIKGSAKWNSPLHFGNGTRLTVT.

The sample holds many counts of this clonotype. The chain links TRBV10-3 to TRBJ1-1, with D maybe TRBD1 (5 bases). Germline V gives CDR1 ENHRY, CDR2 SYGVKD. V was pared by 10 bases and J by 4 bases, with 16 bases between. This CDR3 is 13 amino acids long. As DNA, the CDR3 is TGTGCCACCTTGGGTCGGGGGGGCACTGAAGCTTTCTTT. Translation gives CATLGRGGTEAFF.

This sequence joins TRBV10-3 and TRBJ2-3; 8 bases are shared with TRBD1. CDR1 is ENHRY, CDR2 SYGVKD, per germline. The CDR3 runs 16 residues. Trimming cost V 6 bases and J 2 bases; bases outside gene matches: 10. CDR3 amino acids: CAISGRDRRLTDTQYF. The CDR3 coding sequence is TGTGCCATCAGCGGTAGGGACAGGCGACTCACAGATACGCAGTATTTT.

On this clonotype itself: Sequence at one end of the junction differs from germline and may be a read error. The rearrangement uses TRBV7-2 and TRBJ2-7; unclear D gene. Germline assignment: CDR1 SGHTA and CDR2 FQGNSA. The CDR3 loop spans 12 amino acids. The CDR3 region is CASSQSSYGQYF. The CDR3 nucleotides read TGTGCCAGCAGCCAAAGCTCCTACGGGCAGTACTTC.

This clonotype was picked up many times. This CDR3 is CASSLAPWTVLGELFF. The CDR3 nucleotides read TGTGCCAGCAGCTTAGCGCCCTGGACAGTCCTCGGGGAGCTGTTTTTT. The chain uses TRBV7-2 and TRBJ2-2; tentatively, D is TRBD1 (6 bases). The V and J ends lost 0 bases and 7 bases respectively, with 15 bases between them. The CDR3 is 16 amino acids. Looked up from germline, CDR1 is SGHTA and CDR2 is FQGNSA.

For this clonotype: A junction boundary mismatches the germline segment, possibly from a read error. J is TRBJ1-2 and V is TRBV7-2; 10 bases are shared with TRBD1. Germline CDR1 reads SGHTA; CDR2 reads FQGNSA. The CDR3 runs 13 residues. CDR3 residues: CAGSLRTGGGYTF. The CDR3 DNA sequence: TGTGCCGGCAGCCTCCGGACAGGGGGAGGCTACACCTTC.

V is TRBV7-9 and J is TRBJ1-2, with 7 nucleotides matching TRBD1. Germline V gene data show CDR1 as SEHNR and CDR2 as FQNEAQ (reference sequence). This CDR3 region has 13 residues. V shed 4 bases, J shed 8 bases, and the junction held 7 bases outside the gene matches. CDR3 nucleotides: TGTGCCAGCAGCTCCCTGGGACAGACGGGCTACACCTTC. It translates to CASSSLGQTGYTF.

The sample holds a few counts of this clonotype. This chain uses TRBV7-2 with TRBJ2-7; 12 nucleotides agree with TRBD1. CDR1 SGHTA and CDR2 FQGNSA come from the germline V gene. The CDR3 runs to 14 residues. Trimming cost V 2 bases and J 6 bases; bases outside gene matches: 2. The DNA of the CDR3 is TGTGCCAGCAGCTTACCGGGACAGGGGGCCGAGCAGTACTTC. It yields the protein CASSLPGQGAEQYF.

The chain employs TRBV29-1 and TRBJ1-2; the D gene is possibly TRBD1 (6 bases). The CDR3 covers 19 residues. V dropped 5 bases and J dropped 4 bases, with 32 bases sitting between them. Looked up from germline, CDR1 is SQVTM and CDR2 is ANQGSEA. The chain's CDR3 is CSVKYRRDDQGISGYGYTF. CDR3 coding DNA: TGCAGCGTTAAATACCGCCGGGACGATCAGGGGATCTCGGGCTATGGCTACACCTTC.

This clonotype has a count of ten or more. The chain is built from TRBV12-3 or TRBV12-4 and TRBJ1-5, with TRBD1 as a possible D gene (5 bases). The CDR3 length is 15 residues. V was pared by 3 bases and J by 4 bases, with 13 bases between. CDR3 in DNA: TGTGCCAGCAGTTTCCGACAGAGACAAAATCAGCCCCAGCATTTT. It translates to CASSFRQRQNQPQHF.

Ten or more counts support this clonotype. The chain carries TRBV9 and TRBJ2-6; perhaps TRBD1 as D (6 bases). The CDR3 has 17 residues. Germline V CDR1 and CDR2: SGDLS, YYNGEE. V lost 5 bases and J lost 0, with 15 bases in between. This CDR3 is CASSAWGQASGANVLTF. DNA for the CDR3: TGTGCCAGCAGTGCCTGGGGACAAGCCTCTGGGGCCAACGTCCTGACTTTC.

In this sample, this clonotype turned up many times. This chain connects TRBV7-2 to TRBJ1-2; the D is unclear. The V and J ends lost 2 bases and 5 bases respectively, with 15 bases between them. CDR1 is SGHTA, CDR2 FQGNSA, per germline. The CDR3 spans 15 residues. The CDR3: CASSLSRWADYGYTF. As DNA, the CDR3 is TGTGCCAGCAGCTTATCTCGGTGGGCGGATTATGGCTACACCTTC.

Concerning this clonotype itself: This CDR3 fails to terminate in the conserved phenylalanine or tryptophan, so it likely reflects a read error. The chain carries TRBV10-3 and TRBJ2-7; D is unclear. There are 12 residues in the CDR3. Per germline, CDR1 ENHRY and CDR2 SYGVKD. V lost 10 bases and J 2 bases, leaving 12 bases between the germline ends. CDR3 sequence: CATTRNTYEQYL. In DNA form, the CDR3 reads TGTGCCACGACGAGGAATACCTACGAGCAGTACCTC.

This clonotype was seen many times. A much larger clone differs from this one at a single base, so this may be a read error. The V and J genes are TRBV7-9 and TRBJ1-1; D call uncertain. This CDR3 comprises 13 residues. Trimming took 1 base from V and 1 from J, leaving 4 bases between them. CDR1 is SEHNR, CDR2 FQNEAQ, per germline (reference sequence). CDR3 in amino acids: CASSLVRNTEAFF. Written as DNA, the CDR3 is TGTGCCAGCAGCTTAGTCAGGAACACTGAAGCTTTCTTT.

The chain combines TRBV9 with TRBJ2-7; 10 bases line up with TRBD1. The CDR3 spans 15 residues. V dropped 3 bases and J dropped 6; count of bases not matched to a gene: 9. From germline, CDR1 is SGDLS and CDR2 YYNGEE. CDR3 region: CASSATGTGASEQYF. The CDR3 DNA reads TGTGCCAGCAGCGCCACCGGGACAGGGGCCTCCGAGCAGTACTTC.

This clonotype occurred many times. The chain combines TRBV19 with TRBJ1-6; 8 nucleotides agree with TRBD1. Germline V gene sequence: CDR1 LNHDA, CDR2 SQIVND (reference sequence). This CDR3 has 14 amino acids. V trimming: 8 bases; J trimming: 7 bases; junction bases outside the gene matches: 7. CDR3 loop: CASHLDRENSPLHF. The CDR3 bases are TGTGCCAGTCATTTGGACAGGGAGAATTCACCCCTCCACTTT.